This TCR beta chain was observed in a study of T cells in localized non-small cell lung cancer. Assay used: immunoSEQ multiplex PCR; TCRdb lists only in-frame clones, some missing. Of more than 2,000 clones detected, 25% to 30% appear once; the ten largest clones hold about 7.4%. Germline V gene lookup returns CDR1 MDHEN and CDR2 SYDVKM. The V end was cut by 6 bases, the J end by 12 bases, with 18 bases between. The CDR3 extends over 14 amino acids. Study-wide points: For the top 100 tumor clones, a median roughly 53 also appeared in adjacent lung. Analysis by sequencing included only one tumor region, so heterogeneity remains possible. Clonality peaked in uninvolved adjacent lung rather than tumor. Longer overall survival was associated with a higher density of T cells in the blood.

As regards this clone: No antigen is known for it.

This TCR came from a male donor older than 55 with stage II squamous cell lung carcinoma. The rearrangement joins TRBV28 to TRBJ2-6; tentatively, D is TRBD1 (7 bases). Sequencing used lung tumor tissue, obtained before any cancer treatment. The CDR3 DNA reads TGTGCCAGCAGCTTAGCCGGGACAGCGGGCGTCCTGACTTTC. This sequence encodes CASSLAGTAGVLTF.